The sequence of this T cell receptor beta chain was determined in a study of T cells in localized non-small cell lung cancer (dated by TCRdb to the early 2020s). Regarding the complete study: The study analyzed T cell repertoires of over 200 early-stage NSCLC patients, comparing tumors and uninvolved tumor-adjacent lungs. All 250 or so NSCLC patients in the cohort were treatment-naive and had localized lung tumors that were resected. NSCLC patients had a mean age of approximately 66 years, and around 130 were male and 85 to 110 female.

Paper-wide results and their limitations: Uninvolved tumor-adjacent lung showed the highest T cell clonality, higher than tumor, which suggests more focused antigenic responses in the uninvolved tumor-adjacent lung. Because multi-region sequencing of the tumors was not done, intratumor heterogeneity could not be ruled out. A median of roughly 50 of the top 100 tumor clones turned up in the paired uninvolved adjacent lung, and approximately 30 of those clones also ranked among the top 100 of that same adjacent lung. Because of the exploratory design, TCR variables were selected using unadjusted p-values without false-discovery rate correction. Longer overall survival was associated with higher T cell density in blood, whereas shorter survival was associated with higher clonality in adjacent lung.

Compared with the rest of its sample, this clone is medium-sized (0.01 to 0.1%). Its antigen has not been determined. No much larger clone is present one base from it, and per-base qualities are unavailable. At diagnosis, peripheral blood, uninvolved tumor-adjacent lung and tumor were collected and stored as a combination of fresh-frozen and FFPE material. For TCR repertoire profiling, blood samples were analyzed as peripheral blood mononuclear cells. The trim is 0 bases for V and 7 bases for J, with a gap of 13 bases between the germline ends. CDR1 MNHEY and CDR2 SVGAGI are derived from the germline V gene. The CDR3 numbers 14 residues from cysteine through phenylalanine. Just CDR3 DNA is preserved here, 42 bases in frame from base 1. TCR beta CDR3 regions were sequenced from DNA using the immunoSEQ Assay. As for how the authors treated the data: T cell density was computed as TCR beta template counts normalized to usable DNA estimated by amplifying housekeeping genes. Richness was estimated using the preseqR package, with extrapolation to 400,000 templates for PBMC samples and to 120,000 templates for tissue samples. Clonality was calculated as one minus Pielou's evenness. Tissue-enriched TCRs were identified by differential abundance testing using productive amino-acid clonotypes, minimum total count 5 and alpha 0.1. The Jaccard Index and the Morisita Overlap Index were used to measure repertoire overlap between compartments. GLIPH grouped TCR beta CDR3s together with public tetramer-defined viral CDR3s, and a viral motif had to include at least three viral sequences and show V-gene enrichment. TCRdb carries this immuneACCESS record with in-frame sequences only. Its versions omit some clonotypes, under half of them owing to an unresolved V gene in the studies checked, with the rest unexplained. The V and J calls and clone size are taken from that table; D and trimming were inferred from the DNA. Within this sample are around 24,000 clones, with approximately 91% of them counted one time only. The ten largest clones represent roughly a fifth of the sample.

Here the chain combines TRBV6-5 and TRBJ2-7; the D region may be TRBD1 or TRBD2, each matching 5 bases equally. The receptor was derived from a man aged 40-75 years with stage I squamous cell lung carcinoma. This specimen was peripheral blood, taken before any cancer treatment. The nucleotides read TGTGCCAGCAGTTACTCGATAGGGACGTTGGAGCAGTACTTC. Its translation is CASSYSIGTLEQYF.